Listed below are T cell receptor beta chains from one sample, sequenced in a study of T cell responses to AZD1222 COVID-19 vaccine. Profiling relied on immunoSEQ multiplex PCR, and the TCRdb table lists in-frame clones only, not all of them. The table has 100,000 to 120,000 clones, less than 90% seen once. The sample in question was peripheral blood, obtained on day 0 of AZD1222 vaccination. The receptors shown here come from an adult in good health. Both conserved end residues are part of each CDR3. Each record gives: V gene, clone size, CDR3 length, J gene, D gene, CDR3 protein, CDR3 DNA. The D gene is left open where the match is weak. Size values are once, few and many counts, or a class for expanded clones, and some rows have none.

TRBV19	NA	16	TRBJ2-5	NA	CASSIAGSADQETQYF	TGTGCCAGTAGTATCGCGGGATCCGCTGACCAAGAGACCCAGTACTTC
TRBV7-2	NA	15	TRBJ2-7	TRBD1	CASSGDRGSWYEQYF	TGTGCCAGCAGCGGGGACAGGGGGTCTTGGTACGAGCAGTACTTC
TRBV18	few	11	TRBJ2-3	NA	CASTGKDTQYF	TGTGCCAGCACCGGCAAAGATACGCAGTATTTT
TRBV11-3	NA	14	TRBJ1-1	NA	CASSSPPGSTEAFF	TGTGCCAGCAGCTCACCCCCAGGGAGCACTGAAGCTTTCTTT
TRBV14	NA	11	TRBJ1-1	NA	CASSPRSEAFF	TGTGCCAGCAGCCCTCGCAGTGAAGCTTTCTTT
TRBV11-2	NA	14	TRBJ2-6	NA	CASSPGAGANVLTF	TGTGCCAGCAGCCCCGGTGCCGGGGCCAACGTCCTGACTTTC
TRBV5-1	NA	14	TRBJ1-1	TRBD1	CASSLEGANTEAFF	TGCGCCAGCAGCTTGGAGGGGGCGAACACTGAAGCTTTCTTT
TRBV27	NA	16	TRBJ2-1	TRBD2	CASIKTSGSSYNEQFF	TGTGCCAGCATCAAGACTAGCGGGAGCTCCTACAATGAGCAGTTCTTC
TRBV5-1	NA	14	TRBJ2-5	TRBD1	CASRYTGGAETQYF	TGCGCCAGCAGATACACAGGGGGCGCAGAGACCCAGTACTTC
TRBV7-8	NA	16	TRBJ1-3	NA	CASSLGSANSGNTIYF	TGTGCCAGCAGCTTAGGGTCTGCAAACTCTGGAAACACCATATATTTT
TRBV5-1	once	14	TRBJ2-7	TRBD1	CASSLGTDTYEQYF	TGCGCCAGCAGCCTCGGGACAGATACCTACGAGCAGTACTTC
TRBV29-1	NA	15	TRBJ2-3	TRBD2	CSALVDGRAPDTQYF	TGCAGCGCCCTAGTAGACGGGAGGGCCCCAGATACGCAGTATTTT
TRBV5-8	NA	15	TRBJ1-3	TRBD1	CASSSSGGFGNTIYF	TGTGCCAGCAGCTCGTCAGGGGGCTTTGGAAACACCATATATTTT
TRBV6-5	NA	15	TRBJ2-1	TRBD2	CASSQTSPTNNEQFF	TGTGCCAGCAGTCAGACTAGCCCGACGAACAATGAGCAGTTCTTC
TRBV11-3	few	13	TRBJ2-7	NA	CASSLRGFNEQYF	TGTGCCAGCAGCTTAAGAGGGTTCAACGAGCAGTACTTC
TRBV6-5	NA	14	TRBJ1-1	NA	CATSGGPLGTEAFF	TGTGCCACCTCTGGGGGGCCCCTGGGCACTGAAGCTTTCTTT
TRBV20-1	NA	10	TRBJ1-2	NA	CMAEGYGYTF	TGCATGGCTGAAGGATATGGCTACACCTTC
TRBV19	NA	16	TRBJ2-1	TRBD2	CASAGLAGGESYEQFF	TGTGCCAGTGCTGGACTAGCGGGAGGAGAGAGCTATGAGCAGTTCTTC
TRBV10-2	NA	14	TRBJ1-2	TRBD1	CASSEGGRLWLDTF	TGCGCCAGCAGTGAAGGGGGCAGGCTATGGCTAGACACCTTC
TRBV20-1	once	16	TRBJ2-7	TRBD1	CSASQIGDRGRGEQYF	TGCAGTGCTAGTCAAATAGGGGACAGGGGACGGGGCGAGCAGTACTTC
TRBV2	NA	17	TRBJ2-7	NA	CASRLPASGRGAYEQYF	TGTGCCAGCAGGCTACCTGCCTCCGGGAGAGGCGCCTACGAGCAGTACTTC
TRBV19	once	15	TRBJ1-5	NA	CASTLGGGFNQPQHF	TGTGCCAGTACCCTGGGAGGTGGGTTCAATCAGCCCCAGCATTTT
TRBV19	NA	14	TRBJ1-2	NA	CASSMDRAVGGYTF	TGTGCCAGTAGTATGGACAGAGCCGTAGGTGGCTACACCTTC
TRBV7-6	NA	15	TRBJ2-7	NA	CASSLGGGAPYEQYF	TGTGCCAGCAGCTTAGGTGGGGGCGCCCCCTACGAGCAGTACTTC
TRBV6-1	NA	16	TRBJ1-5	NA	CASSGRDPYSNQPQHF	TGTGCCAGCAGTGGCCGGGACCCTTACAGCAATCAGCCCCAGCATTTT
TRBV11-3	NA	12	TRBJ2-1	NA	CASSTKYNELFF	TGTGCCAGCAGCACGAAATACAATGAGCTGTTCTTC
TRBV4-1	NA	15	TRBJ1-2	TRBD1	CASSRTQGDGYGYTF	TGCGCCAGCAGCCGGACACAGGGGGATGGCTATGGCTACACCTTC
TRBV6-5	NA	15	TRBJ1-4	NA	CASSQGRRTNEKLFF	TGTGCCAGCAGTCAGGGACGGCGGACTAATGAAAAACTGTTTTTT
TRBV19	NA	18	TRBJ2-2	TRBD1	CASRRMRTGDALTGELFF	TGTGCCAGTAGGAGGATGAGGACAGGGGATGCTCTCACCGGGGAGCTGTTTTTT
TRBV29-1	NA	12	TRBJ1-5	NA	CSVGTSNQPQHF	TGCAGCGTTGGGACTTCTAATCAGCCCCAGCATTTT
TRBV29-1	NA	12	TRBJ2-1	TRBD2	CSAWGTSGRAVF	TGCAGCGCCTGGGGCACTAGCGGGAGGGCGGTCTTC
TRBV19	few	16	TRBJ1-3	TRBD1	CASSSPGQPSGNTIYF	TGTGCCAGTAGTTCCCCGGGACAGCCCTCTGGAAACACCATATATTTT
TRBV4-1	NA	13	TRBJ2-1	NA	CASSQAVVNEQFF	TGCGCCAGCAGCCAAGCGGTGGTCAATGAGCAGTTCTTC
TRBV5-1	NA	14	TRBJ1-2	NA	CASSLGGVGDARTF	TGCGCCAGCAGCTTGGGGGGCGTAGGGGACGCCCGCACCTTC
TRBV2	NA	14	TRBJ1-1	TRBD1	CASSVQGAKTEAFF	TGTGCCAGCAGTGTACAGGGGGCAAAAACTGAAGCTTTCTTT
TRBV5-4	NA	15	TRBJ2-1	TRBD1	CASSVGQGSYNEQFF	TGTGCCAGCAGCGTGGGACAGGGCTCCTACAATGAGCAGTTCTTC
TRBV6-6	NA	13	TRBJ1-1	NA	CASNRERDTEAFF	TGTGCCAGCAATCGAGAACGGGACACTGAAGCTTTCTTT
TRBV30	NA	14	TRBJ2-2	TRBD1	CAWRGQKNTGELFF	TGTGCCTGGAGGGGACAGAAGAACACCGGGGAGCTGTTTTTT
TRBV7-8	NA	15	TRBJ2-3	NA	CASSLTRGWTDTQYF	TGTGCCAGCAGCTTAACGAGGGGGTGGACAGATACGCAGTATTTT
TRBV20-1	NA	11	TRBJ2-1	NA	CSATPQNEQFF	TGCAGTGCTACCCCCCAGAATGAGCAGTTCTTC
TRBV9	NA	14	TRBJ1-1	NA	CASSTFGGSTEAFF	TGTGCCAGCAGCACTTTCGGGGGGAGCACTGAAGCTTTCTTT
TRBV4-1	NA	15	TRBJ1-5	NA	CASSQGGYSNQPQHF	TGCGCCAGCAGCCAAGGGGGGTATAGCAATCAGCCCCAGCATTTT
TRBV19	few	14	TRBJ1-1	NA	CASSIDGRNTEAFF	TGTGCCAGTAGTATAGATGGGCGCAACACTGAAGCTTTCTTT
TRBV27	NA	12	TRBJ1-5	TRBD1	CASTTGGQPQHF	TGTGCCAGCACCACAGGGGGGCAGCCCCAGCATTTT
TRBV19	NA	13	TRBJ1-1	TRBD1	CASSITGGIEAFF	TGTGCCAGTAGTATTACAGGGGGCATTGAAGCTTTCTTT